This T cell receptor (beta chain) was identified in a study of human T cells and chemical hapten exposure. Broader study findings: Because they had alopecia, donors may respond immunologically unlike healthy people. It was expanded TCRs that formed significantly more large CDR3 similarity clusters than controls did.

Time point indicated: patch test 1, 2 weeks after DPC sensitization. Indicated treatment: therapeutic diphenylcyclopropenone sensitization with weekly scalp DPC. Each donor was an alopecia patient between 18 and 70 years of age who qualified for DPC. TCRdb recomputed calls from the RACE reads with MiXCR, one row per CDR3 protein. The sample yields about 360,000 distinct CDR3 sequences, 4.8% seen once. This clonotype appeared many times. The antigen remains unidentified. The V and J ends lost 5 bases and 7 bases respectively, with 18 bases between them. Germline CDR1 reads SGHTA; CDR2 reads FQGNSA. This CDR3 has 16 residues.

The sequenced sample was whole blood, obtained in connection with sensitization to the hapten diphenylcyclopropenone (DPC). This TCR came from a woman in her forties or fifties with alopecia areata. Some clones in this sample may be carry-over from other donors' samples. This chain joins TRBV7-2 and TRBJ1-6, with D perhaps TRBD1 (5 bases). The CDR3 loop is CASSIGVGRENSPLHF. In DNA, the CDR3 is TGTGCCAGCAGCATAGGGGTGGGGCGGGAGAATTCACCCCTCCACTTT.